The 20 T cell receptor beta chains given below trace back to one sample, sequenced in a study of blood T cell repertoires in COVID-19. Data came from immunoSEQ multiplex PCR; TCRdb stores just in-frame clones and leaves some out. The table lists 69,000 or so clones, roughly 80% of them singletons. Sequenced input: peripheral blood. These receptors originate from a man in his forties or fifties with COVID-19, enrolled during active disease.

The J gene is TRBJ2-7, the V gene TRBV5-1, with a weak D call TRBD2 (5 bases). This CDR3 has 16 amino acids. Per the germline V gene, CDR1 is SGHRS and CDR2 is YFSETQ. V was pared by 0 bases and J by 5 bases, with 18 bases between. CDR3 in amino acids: CASSLDGVDFSDEQYF. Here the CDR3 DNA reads TGCGCCAGCAGCTTGGACGGTGTGGACTTTAGTGACGAGCAGTACTTC. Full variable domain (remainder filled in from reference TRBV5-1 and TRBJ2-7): KAGVTQTPRYLIKTRGQQVTLSCSPISGHRSVSWYQQTPGQGLQFLFEYFSETQRNKGNFPGRFSGRQFSNSRSEMNVSTLELGDSALYLCASSLDGVDFSDEQYFGPGTRLTVT.

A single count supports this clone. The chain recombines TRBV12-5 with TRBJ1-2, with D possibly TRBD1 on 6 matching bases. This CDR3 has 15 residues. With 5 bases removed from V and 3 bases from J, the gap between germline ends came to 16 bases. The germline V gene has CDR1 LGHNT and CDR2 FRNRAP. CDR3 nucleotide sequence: TGTGCTAGTGGTCCCAGATGGACAGAATACTATGGCTACACCTTC. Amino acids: CASGPRWTEYYGYTF.

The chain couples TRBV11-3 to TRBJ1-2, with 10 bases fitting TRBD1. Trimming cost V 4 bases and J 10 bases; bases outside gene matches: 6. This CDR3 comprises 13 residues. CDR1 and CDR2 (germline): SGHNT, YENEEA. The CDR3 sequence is CASSSGQGGDYTF. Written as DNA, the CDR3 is TGTGCCAGCAGCTCTGGACAGGGGGGCGACTACACCTTC.

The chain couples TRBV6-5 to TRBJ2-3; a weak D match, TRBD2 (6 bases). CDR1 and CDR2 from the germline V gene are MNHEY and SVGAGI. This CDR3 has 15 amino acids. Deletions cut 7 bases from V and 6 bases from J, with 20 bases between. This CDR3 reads CASNPLGGARDTQYF. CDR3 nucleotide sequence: TGTGCCAGCAACCCCCTAGGAGGGGCTCGGGATACGCAGTATTTT.

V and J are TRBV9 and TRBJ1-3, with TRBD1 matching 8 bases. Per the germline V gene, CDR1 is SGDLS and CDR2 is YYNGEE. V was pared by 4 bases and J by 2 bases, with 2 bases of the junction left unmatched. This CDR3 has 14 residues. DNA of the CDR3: TGTGCCAGCAGCTCGACAGGGGCTGGAAACACCATATATTTT. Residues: CASSSTGAGNTIYF.

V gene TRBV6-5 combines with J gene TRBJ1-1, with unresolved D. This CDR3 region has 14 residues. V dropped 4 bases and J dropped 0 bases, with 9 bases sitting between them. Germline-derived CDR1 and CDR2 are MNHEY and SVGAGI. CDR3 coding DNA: TGTGCCAGCAGTTTACGATACTTGAACACTGAAGCTTTCTTT. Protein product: CASSLRYLNTEAFF.

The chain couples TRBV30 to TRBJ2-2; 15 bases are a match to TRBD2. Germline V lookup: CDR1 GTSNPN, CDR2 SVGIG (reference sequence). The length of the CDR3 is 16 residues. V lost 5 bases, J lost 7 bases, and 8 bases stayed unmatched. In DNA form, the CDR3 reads TGTGCCTGGGCCAAGGGACTAGCGGGGGGTTTCGGGGAGCTGTTTTTT. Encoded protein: CAWAKGLAGGFGELFF.

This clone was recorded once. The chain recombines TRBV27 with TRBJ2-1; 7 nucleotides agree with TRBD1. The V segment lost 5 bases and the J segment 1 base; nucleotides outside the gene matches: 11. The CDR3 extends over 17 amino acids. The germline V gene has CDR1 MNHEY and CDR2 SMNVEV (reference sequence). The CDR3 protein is CASSPITDRASYNEQFF. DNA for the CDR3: TGTGCCAGCAGTCCAATAACTGACAGGGCTTCCTACAATGAGCAGTTCTTC.

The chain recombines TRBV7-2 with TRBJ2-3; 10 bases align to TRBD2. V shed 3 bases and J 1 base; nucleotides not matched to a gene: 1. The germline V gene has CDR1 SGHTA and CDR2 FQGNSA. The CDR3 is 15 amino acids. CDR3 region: CASSFGTSGTDTQYF. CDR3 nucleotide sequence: TGTGCCAGCAGCTTCGGGACTAGCGGCACAGATACGCAGTATTTT.

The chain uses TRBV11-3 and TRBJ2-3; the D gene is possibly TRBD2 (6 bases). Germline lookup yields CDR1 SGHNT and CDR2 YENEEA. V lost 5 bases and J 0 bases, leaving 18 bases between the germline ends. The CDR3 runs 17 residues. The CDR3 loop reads CASSPGLSSYSTDTQYF. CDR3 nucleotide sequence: TGTGCCAGCAGCCCCGGACTATCCTCTTATAGCACAGATACGCAGTATTTT. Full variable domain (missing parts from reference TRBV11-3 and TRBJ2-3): EAGVVQSPRYKIIEKKQPVAFWCNPISGHNTLYWYLQNLGQGPELLIRYENEEAVDDSQLPKDRFSAERLKGVDSTLKIQPAELGDSAVYLCASSPGLSSYSTDTQYFGPGTRLTVL.

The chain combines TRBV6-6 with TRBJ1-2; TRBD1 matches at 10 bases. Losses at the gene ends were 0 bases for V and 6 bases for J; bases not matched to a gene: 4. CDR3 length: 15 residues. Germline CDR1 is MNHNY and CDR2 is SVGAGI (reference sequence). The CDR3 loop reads CASSYSRTGGDGYTF. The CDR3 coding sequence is TGTGCCAGCAGTTACTCCAGGACAGGGGGTGATGGCTACACCTTC.

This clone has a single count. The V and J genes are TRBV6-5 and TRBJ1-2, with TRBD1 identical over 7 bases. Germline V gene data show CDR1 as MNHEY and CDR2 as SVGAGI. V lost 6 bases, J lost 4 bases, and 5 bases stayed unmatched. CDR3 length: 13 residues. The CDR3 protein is CASRSTGTYGYTF. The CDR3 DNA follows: TGTGCCAGCAGATCGACAGGGACCTATGGCTACACCTTC.

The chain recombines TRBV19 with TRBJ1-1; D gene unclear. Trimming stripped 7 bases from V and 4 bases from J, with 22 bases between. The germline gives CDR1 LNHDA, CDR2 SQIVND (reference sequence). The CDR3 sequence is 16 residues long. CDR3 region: CASKLGVALGSTEAFF. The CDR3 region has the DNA TGTGCCAGTAAATTGGGTGTCGCGCTCGGGAGCACTGAAGCTTTCTTT.

The CDR3 here is CASSPDRAPGELFF. In DNA, the CDR3 is TGTGCCAGCAGTCCGGACAGGGCTCCCGGGGAGCTGTTTTTT. The chain links TRBV7-9 to TRBJ2-2, with 8 positions matching TRBD1. J was trimmed by 6 bases and V by 6 bases; bases with no gene match: 6. The CDR3 is made up of 14 amino acids. The V gene's germline CDR1 is SEHNR and CDR2 FQNEAQ (reference sequence).

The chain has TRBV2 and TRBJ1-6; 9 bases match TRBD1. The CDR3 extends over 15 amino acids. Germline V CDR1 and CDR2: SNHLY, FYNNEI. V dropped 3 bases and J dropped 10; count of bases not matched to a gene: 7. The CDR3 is CASSDYRGRGSPLHF. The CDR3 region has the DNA TGTGCCAGCAGTGATTACAGGGGGCGCGGCTCACCCCTCCACTTT.

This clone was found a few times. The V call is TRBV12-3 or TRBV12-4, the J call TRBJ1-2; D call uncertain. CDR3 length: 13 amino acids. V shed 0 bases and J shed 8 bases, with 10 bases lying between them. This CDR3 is CASSLALGSGYTF. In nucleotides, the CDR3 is TGTGCCAGCAGTTTAGCGTTAGGGAGCGGCTACACCTTC.

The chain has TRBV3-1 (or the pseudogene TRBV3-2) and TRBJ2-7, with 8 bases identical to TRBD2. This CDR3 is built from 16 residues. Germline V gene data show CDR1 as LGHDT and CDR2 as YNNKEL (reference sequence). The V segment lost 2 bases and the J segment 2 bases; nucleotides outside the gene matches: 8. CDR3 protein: CASSQRAGEDTYEQYF. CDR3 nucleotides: TGTGCCAGCAGCCAACGAGCGGGGGAGGACACCTACGAGCAGTACTTC.

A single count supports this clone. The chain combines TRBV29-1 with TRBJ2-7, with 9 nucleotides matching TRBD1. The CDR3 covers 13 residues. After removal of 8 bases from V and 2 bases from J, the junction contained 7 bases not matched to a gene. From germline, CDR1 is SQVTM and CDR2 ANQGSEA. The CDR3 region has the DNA TGCAGCTTCTCACAGGGGGCCCCCTACGAGCAGTACTTC. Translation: CSFSQGAPYEQYF.

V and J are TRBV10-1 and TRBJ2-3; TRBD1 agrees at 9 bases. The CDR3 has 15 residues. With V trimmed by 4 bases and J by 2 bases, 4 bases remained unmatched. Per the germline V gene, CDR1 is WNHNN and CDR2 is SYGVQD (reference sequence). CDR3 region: CASSGTGELTDTQYF. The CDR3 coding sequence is TGCGCCAGCAGTGGGACAGGGGAACTCACAGATACGCAGTATTTT.

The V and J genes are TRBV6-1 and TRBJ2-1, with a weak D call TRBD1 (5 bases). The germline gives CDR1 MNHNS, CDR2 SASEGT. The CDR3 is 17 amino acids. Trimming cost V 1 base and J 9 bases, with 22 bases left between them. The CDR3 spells CASSEEYPPIGRGEQFF. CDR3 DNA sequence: TGTGCCAGCAGTGAAGAGTACCCTCCAATTGGTAGGGGTGAGCAGTTCTTC.